The 10 T cell receptor beta chains below all came from one sample that was sequenced in a study of CD8 T cells in ankylosing spondylitis. TCRdb itself ran the 5' RACE reads through MiXCR, one entry per CDR3 protein. The sample yields about 800,000 distinct CDR3 sequences, 12% seen once. Their recognized antigens are unknown. Study-wide points: What appeared characteristic of ankylosing spondylitis blood was a TCR beta motif of under 10 highly homologous variants.

What was sequenced was blood, either unsorted or a sorted T cell fraction (not recorded which). The source is a male donor with ankylosing spondylitis.

This clonotype was seen more than once but under ten times. The chain links TRBV6-1 to TRBJ2-1; no firm D call. CDR3 length equals 14 residues. V was shortened by 6 bases and J by 5 bases, with 14 bases between the two germline ends. Germline loops: CDR1 MNHNS, CDR2 SASEGT. The CDR3 here is CASRAGPRHNEQFF. CDR3 nucleotide sequence: TGTGCCAGCAGGGCCGGACCTCGCCACAATGAGCAGTTCTTC.

At least ten counts were recorded for this clonotype. The chain recombines TRBV10-3 with TRBJ2-7, with D unresolved. The germline CDR1 and CDR2 sequences are ENHRY and SYGVKD. With 0 bases removed from V and 3 bases from J, the gap between germline ends came to 9 bases. This CDR3 spans 14 amino acids. The CDR3 nucleotides read TGTGCCATCAGTGAGTCGATGACGAGCTACGAGCAGTACTTC. Its protein is CAISESMTSYEQYF.

The rearrangement links TRBV6-1 to TRBJ2-2; 9 nucleotides align to TRBD1. The CDR3 covers 14 residues. Germline V gene sequence: CDR1 MNHNS, CDR2 SASEGT. V lost 10 bases, J lost 7 bases, and 10 bases stayed unmatched. Here the CDR3 reads CATLPGQGIGELFF. The CDR3 nucleotides read TGTGCCACACTACCGGGACAGGGAATCGGGGAGCTGTTTTTT.

V gene TRBV5-1 combines with J gene TRBJ2-1; TRBD2 is a possible D gene (5 bases). Germline V gene lookup returns CDR1 SGHRS and CDR2 YFSETQ. The V end was cut by 4 bases, the J end by 5 bases, with 10 bases between. The CDR3 runs 13 residues. The CDR3 is CASSIGLDNEQFF. CDR3 DNA sequence: TGCGCCAGCAGCATAGGACTCGACAATGAGCAGTTCTTC.

This clonotype was seen more than once but under ten times. V is TRBV10-3 and J is TRBJ2-7, with 9 nucleotides matching TRBD1. CDR3 length: 15 residues. Germline V gives CDR1 ENHRY, CDR2 SYGVKD. V was clipped by 3 bases and J by 3 bases; unmatched bases: 6. CDR3 sequence reads: CAISETDRGVYEQYF. The CDR3 coding sequence is TGTGCCATCAGTGAAACGGACAGGGGTGTCTACGAGCAGTACTTC.

This CDR3 is CATSAQGDTEAFF. DNA for the CDR3: TGTGCCACCAGTGCCCAGGGGGACACTGAAGCTTTCTTT. J is TRBJ1-1 and V is TRBV24-1, with TRBD1 identical over 7 bases. The CDR3 totals 13 residues. Germline V lookup: CDR1 KGHDR, CDR2 SFDVKD. Losses at the gene ends were 5 bases for V and 3 bases for J; bases not matched to a gene: 2.

This clonotype was recorded many times. The gene calls are TRBV7-9 and TRBJ1-2; D is uncertain. Trimming took 4 bases from V and 0 from J, leaving 9 bases between them. Germline V gene lookup returns CDR1 SEHNR and CDR2 FQNEAQ (reference sequence). The CDR3 is 14 amino acids. This CDR3 is CASSWPGTNYGYTF. The DNA of the CDR3 is TGTGCCAGCAGCTGGCCCGGGACTAACTATGGCTACACCTTC.

This clonotype was observed a handful of times. V usage is TRBV7-6 and J usage is TRBJ1-4; 7 bases match TRBD1. Germline V lookup: CDR1 SGHVS, CDR2 FNYEAQ. The CDR3 sequence is 15 residues long. The V gene end was trimmed by 5 bases and the J gene end by 7 bases; junction bases not matched to a gene: 10. The CDR3 loop reads CASSPRGQIPEKLFF. In DNA form, the CDR3 reads TGTGCCAGCAGCCCGAGGGGACAGATTCCTGAAAAACTGTTTTTT.

The table lists this clonotype with many counts. The chain has TRBV6-1 and TRBJ2-3; D not resolved. The germline CDR1 and CDR2 sequences are MNHNS and SASEGT. Trimming pared 6 bases from V and 2 bases from J, leaving 12 bases between. This CDR3 has 14 residues. As DNA, the CDR3 is TGTGCCAGCAGCCGCTGGTTACCCACAGATACGCAGTATTTT. Translating it yields CASSRWLPTDTQYF.

This clonotype was detected only a few times. The chain is built from TRBV20-1 and TRBJ1-6; D ambiguous. Trimming shortened V by 2 bases and J by 5 bases, and 16 bases separated the two germline ends. The CDR3 is 16 residues long. CDR1 DFQATT and CDR2 SNEGSKA come from the germline V gene (reference sequence). The CDR3 nucleotides read TGCAGTGCTAGACTCTCCCTACATCGGGATAATTCACCCCTCCACTTT. Encoded protein: CSARLSLHRDNSPLHF.